Listed here are 17 T cell receptor beta chains from one sample, sequenced in a study of T cell clonality in common variable immunodeficiency. Their antigen targets remain unknown. The table came from immunoSEQ multiplex PCR; TCRdb's copy has only in-frame clones and leaves some out. Recorded here are roughly 33,000 clones, none singletons. General study points: Reportedly, TCR beta sequences from common variable immunodeficiency showed fewer deletions and N-nucleotide insertions.

Sequenced material: peripheral blood mononuclear cells. These receptors were taken from a human donor with common variable immunodeficiency.

This clone appeared a few times. The missing CDR3 end, 3 residues past where the read stops, is filled in from the germline J gene. The sample contains more than one DNA sequence encoding this CDR3. The gene calls are TRBV19 and TRBJ1-5; 7 bases fit TRBD1. The CDR3 totals 14 residues. The V and J ends lost 1 base and 7 bases, in that order; junction bases with no gene match: 4. Germline V gene sequence: CDR1 LNHDA, CDR2 SQIVND (reference sequence). The CDR3 is CASSIGRRGQPQHF. Partial CDR3 DNA: TGTGCCAGTAGTATAGGGCGCAGGGGGCAGCCC. Filled out from reference TRBV19 and TRBJ1-5, the complete variable domain reads DGGITQSPKYLFRKEGQNVTLSCEQNLNHDAMYWYRQDPGQGLRLIYYSQIVNDFQKGDIAEGYSVSREKKESFPLTVTSAQKNPTAFYLCASSIGRRGQPQHFGDGTRLSIL.

This clone was seen only a few times. The read falls 3 residues short of the CDR3 end, and the missing part is taken from the germline J gene. The rearrangement joins TRBV2 to TRBJ1-5; 9 bases fit TRBD1. V lost 6 bases, J lost 2 bases, and 8 bases stayed unmatched. The germline CDR1 and CDR2 sequences are SNHLY and FYNNEI. This CDR3 has 16 residues. The sequenced CDR3 bases are TGTGCCAGCAGATACGACAGGGGGGGAGGCAATCAGCCC. This sequence encodes CASRYDRGGGNQP. The whole CDR3 is CASRYDRGGGNQPQHF.

In its sample, this clone was seen many times. The read ends 3 residues early relative to the CDR3; the germline J gene fills the gap. This chain connects TRBV29-1 to TRBJ2-3; TRBD2 aligns across 8 bases. J lost 1 base, V lost 0 bases, and 3 bases had no gene match. The CDR3 sequence is 15 residues long. Germline values: CDR1 SQVTM, CDR2 ANQGSEA. CDR3 in amino acids: CSVEDPAGGTDTQYF. The CDR3 DNA, read in part, is TGCAGCGTTGAAGATCCAGCGGGGGGCACAGATACG.

Notes on this clone: The read terminates 3 residues ahead of where the CDR3 ends, so the germline J gene completes it. The rearrangement joins TRBV19 to TRBJ2-2; TRBD1 agrees at 10 bases. The CDR3 covers 17 residues. CDR1 is LNHDA and CDR2 is SQIVND in the germline V gene (reference sequence). Trimming removed 2 bases from V and 5 bases from J; junction bases left unmatched: 8. The sequenced CDR3 bases are TGTGCCAGTAGTATAACCGGGGGACAGGGGATAACCGGGGAG. Protein product: CASSITGGQGITGE. The whole CDR3 region reads CASSITGGQGITGELFF.

The sample holds a few counts of this clone. This CDR3 is CASSNPSQGLRETQYF. The CDR3 DNA, read in part, is TGCGCCAGCAGTAACCCCTCGCAGGGGCTGAGGGAGACC. The chain combines TRBV5-1 with TRBJ2-5; D perhaps matches TRBD1 (6 bases). The CDR3 is cut off 3 residues early in the read; its end comes from the germline J gene. The CDR3 totals 16 residues. V lost 5 bases and J 5 bases, leaving 22 bases between the germline ends. Germline loops: CDR1 SGHRS, CDR2 YFSETQ.

In this sample, this clone turned up a few times. The read is 3 residues too short to cover the CDR3 end, so that end is filled in from the germline J gene. The chain couples TRBV30 to TRBJ2-3; the D gene is possibly TRBD1 (6 bases). The CDR3 loop spans 16 amino acids. With 4 bases removed from V and 0 bases from J, the gap between germline ends came to 17 bases. The germline V gene has CDR1 GTSNPN and CDR2 SVGIG (reference sequence). The CDR3 sequence: CAWNLGTPTSTDTQYF. Partial CDR3 DNA: TGTGCCTGGAATTTGGGGACACCTACTAGCACAGATACG.

This clone was observed many times. The read stops 3 residues short of the end of the CDR3; the missing end is completed from the germline J gene. The chain links TRBV20-1 to TRBJ2-5, with TRBD2 identical over 9 bases. Germline V gene lookup returns CDR1 DFQATT and CDR2 SNEGSKA (reference sequence). J was trimmed by 2 bases and V by 1 base; bases with no gene match: 8. This CDR3 has 16 residues. CDR3 DNA (partial): TGCAGTGCTAGAGTTTTAGCGGGGGTCCTACAAGAGACC. Encoded protein: CSARVLAGVLQET. The entire CDR3 sequence reads CSARVLAGVLQETQYF.

This clone was recorded a few times. The missing CDR3 end, 3 residues past where the read stops, is filled in from the germline J gene. The chain combines TRBV2 with TRBJ1-2; no definite D call. This CDR3 region has 14 residues. Germline V gives CDR1 SNHLY, CDR2 FYNNEI. The germline V and J ends were trimmed by 1 base and 4 bases, with 10 bases remaining between them. The sequenced part of the CDR3 DNA is TGTGCCAGCAGTGAAGTTGAGGGCTCCTATGGC. It encodes CASSEVEGSYG. Given in full, the CDR3 is CASSEVEGSYGYTF.

About this clone: The observed sequence ends 3 residues before the CDR3 terminus, with the missing tail filled in from the germline J gene. This chain uses TRBV20-1 with TRBJ2-7; weak D call: TRBD2 (5 bases). Per the germline V gene, CDR1 is DFQATT and CDR2 is SNEGSKA (reference sequence). V was pared by 1 base and J by 3 bases, with 7 bases between. The CDR3 extends over 12 amino acids. The CDR3 is CSARGTHYEQYF. Partial CDR3 DNA: TGCAGTGCTAGAGGGACTCACTACGAG.

The DNA read from the CDR3 is TGTGCCAGCAGATCTGGGACAGGCAGTTCACCC. Protein product: CASRSGTGSSP. In full, the CDR3 reads CASRSGTGSSPLHF. V and J are TRBV2 and TRBJ1-6; 8 bases are a match to TRBD1. Read sequence stops 3 residues before the CDR3 end, and the germline J gene provides the missing end. The CDR3 covers 14 residues. Trimming cost V 6 bases and J 9 bases; bases outside gene matches: 7. Looked up from germline, CDR1 is SNHLY and CDR2 is FYNNEI.

Turning to this clone: The read terminates 3 residues ahead of where the CDR3 ends, so the germline J gene completes it. The chain couples TRBV19 to TRBJ2-2; no clear D gene. Deletions cut 6 bases from V and 4 bases from J, with 15 bases between. CDR3 length: 15 residues. CDR1 and CDR2 from the germline V gene are LNHDA and SQIVND (reference sequence). CDR3 DNA, as far as it was read: TGTGCCAGTAGCTCCAGGCAGCTTTCCACCGGGGAG. It yields the protein CASSSRQLSTGE. The full CDR3 protein is CASSSRQLSTGELFF.

This clone was seen ten or more times. The read ends 3 residues shy of where the CDR3 ends; the end is completed using the germline J gene. The chain uses TRBV18 and TRBJ1-1; TRBD1 might be the D (6 bases). CDR1 and CDR2 (germline): KGHSH, LQKENI. The CDR3 totals 16 residues. Trimming stripped 3 bases from V and 2 bases from J, with 16 bases between. The covered CDR3 bases are TGTGCCAGCTCACCCGCTCCACAGGGACCTAACACTGAA. Its protein product is CASSPAPQGPNTE. The whole CDR3 protein is CASSPAPQGPNTEAFF.

Worth noting for this clone: The read gets to within 3 residues of the CDR3 end, and the germline J gene fills in the rest. The gene calls are TRBV18 and TRBJ2-2; no clear D gene. V lost 4 bases, J lost 7 bases, and 7 bases lay in between. CDR3 length: 12 residues. Germline V gene sequence: CDR1 KGHSH, CDR2 LQKENI. CDR3 amino acids: CASSQPLGELFF. The sequenced CDR3 bases are TGTGCCAGCTCACAACCCCTCGGGGAG. Combining the CDR3 with reference TRBV18 and TRBJ2-2 gives the whole variable domain NAGVMQNPRHLVRRRGQEARLRCSPMKGHSHVYWYRQLPEEGLKFMVYLQKENIIDESGMPKERFSAEFPKEGPSILRIQQVVRGDSAAYFCASSQPLGELFFGEGSRLTVL.

This clone was seen many times. The read ends 3 residues early relative to the CDR3; the germline J gene fills the gap. This rearrangement joins TRBV20-1 to TRBJ2-1; 8 bases align to TRBD2. The CDR3 is made up of 12 amino acids. The V gene end was trimmed by 7 bases and the J gene end by 7 bases; junction bases not matched to a gene: 6. Germline CDR1 and CDR2: DFQATT and SNEGSKA (reference sequence). CDR3 bases read: TGCAGTGTTTTGGGACTAGGGAATGAG. Residues: CSVLGLGNE. The entire CDR3 sequence reads CSVLGLGNEQFF.

This clone has more than one count but fewer than ten. Read coverage stops 3 residues before the CDR3 terminus; the germline J gene supplies the remainder. The sample has other DNA sequences that encode this CDR3 too. The chain carries TRBV6-1 and TRBJ1-5, with D uncertain. This CDR3 spans 13 amino acids. Germline V gives CDR1 MNHNS, CDR2 SASEGT. V was clipped by 1 base and J by 5 bases, with 6 bases between them. The CDR3 region is CASSEGRDQPQHF. The sequenced CDR3 bases are TGTGCCAGCAGTGAAGGACGGGATCAGCCC.

This clone was seen only a few times. The read ends 3 residues shy of where the CDR3 ends; the end is completed using the germline J gene. The chain couples TRBV13 to TRBJ1-4, with TRBD1 matching 8 bases. Losses at the gene ends were 5 bases for V and 4 bases for J; bases not matched to a gene: 6. The CDR3 contains 15 residues. Germline CDR1 and CDR2: PRHDT and FYEKMQ (reference sequence). The part of the CDR3 DNA that was read is TGTGCCAGCAGCCTCCGACAGGGGAATAATGAAAAA. This codes for CASSLRQGNNEK. The full-length CDR3 reads as CASSLRQGNNEKLFF. Complete variable domain (other parts from reference TRBV13 and TRBJ1-4): AAGVIQSPRHLIKEKRETATLKCYPIPRHDTVYWYQQGPGQDPQFLISFYEKMQSDKGSIPDRFSAQQFSDYHSELNMSSLELGDSALYFCASSLRQGNNEKLFFGSGTQLSVL.

On this clone: The missing CDR3 end, 3 residues past where the read stops, is filled in from the germline J gene. The V gene is TRBV6-1, the J gene TRBJ1-2; 11 bases line up with TRBD1. The germline gives CDR1 MNHNS, CDR2 SASEGT. There are 15 residues in the CDR3. Incomplete CDR3 DNA: TGTGCCAGCAGTGACCGGACAGGGGGCAATGGAGGC. It is translated as CASSDRTGGNGG. The full CDR3 is CASSDRTGGNGGYTF.